These 29 T cell receptor beta chains were all obtained from the same sample, sequenced in a study of long-term antiretroviral therapy in people with HIV. immunoSEQ v3.0 was run at survey level. Assay used: immunoSEQ multiplex PCR; TCRdb lists only in-frame clones, some missing. Of tens of thousands of clones listed, around 83% are singletons. The sequenced sample was unsorted PBMCs, obtained 1.3 years after starting antiretroviral therapy. All receptors come from a man between 60 and 75 years old with HIV.

This clone was seen only a few times. V is TRBV5-1 and J is TRBJ2-1; TRBD2 matches at 7 bases. This CDR3 is 15 amino acids long. The germline gives CDR1 SGHRS, CDR2 YFSETQ. V lost 4 bases to trimming and J lost 7 bases; unmatched junction nucleotides: 11. The CDR3 sequence: CASSQWGTNFNEQFF. The CDR3 DNA follows: TGCGCCAGCAGCCAATGGGGGACTAACTTTAATGAGCAGTTCTTC.

This chain uses TRBV4-3 with TRBJ2-3; 9 bases are shared with TRBD2. Unmatched junction bases numbered 5, after V lost 3 bases and J lost 7 bases. Germline V gene sequence: CDR1 LGHNA, CDR2 YSLEER. This CDR3 is 14 amino acids long. The CDR3, as DNA: TGCGCCAGCAGCCAGGTGGGGACTAGCAATACGCAGTATTTT. Protein product: CASSQVGTSNTQYF.

This chain uses TRBV2 with TRBJ2-7; tentative D call: TRBD2 (6 bases). This CDR3 has 16 residues. V lost 2 bases, J lost 3 bases, and 17 bases lay in between. The germline V gene encodes CDR1 SNHLY and CDR2 FYNNEI. Here the CDR3 reads CASSEWGGRKDYEQYF. The CDR3 coding sequence is TGTGCCAGCAGTGAATGGGGAGGTCGGAAAGACTACGAGCAGTACTTC.

The sample holds one count of this clone. V is TRBV7-2 and J is TRBJ2-1; 8 bases fit TRBD2. With 5 bases clipped from V and 5 bases from J, the junction kept 11 bases outside the gene matches. This CDR3 is built from 16 residues. Germline CDR1 SGHTA, CDR2 FQGNSA. The CDR3 region has the DNA TGTGCCAGCAGCCTCAACGGGGGGGCGGGTAACAATGAGCAGTTCTTC. Translation gives CASSLNGGAGNNEQFF.

The chain combines TRBV21-1 with TRBJ1-5. TRBV21-1 is labeled a pseudogene. This CDR3 region has 14 residues. This chain's CDR3 is CASSNSASNQPQHF. The CDR3 DNA reads TGTGCCAGCAGCAACTCGGCTAGCAATCAGCCCCAGCATTTT.

The rearrangement uses TRBV19 and TRBJ2-7, with 7 bases aligning to TRBD1. V lost 5 bases to trimming and J lost 2 bases; unmatched junction nucleotides: 6. The CDR3 has 14 residues. Germline lookup yields CDR1 LNHDA and CDR2 SQIVND (reference sequence). CDR3 bases: TGTGCCAGTAGTCCTCGGACAGGTACCTACGAGCAGTACTTC. Its protein product is CASSPRTGTYEQYF.

This chain links TRBV5-1 with TRBJ1-1, with no clear D. The germline V gene has CDR1 SGHRS and CDR2 YFSETQ. The CDR3 is 15 amino acids. The V end lost 3 bases, the J end lost 1 base, and 13 bases lay between the germline ends. The CDR3 DNA reads TGCGCCAGCAGCTCAACTCCGACGAGGAACACTGAAGCTTTCTTT. It encodes CASSSTPTRNTEAFF.

The chain uses TRBV7-9 and TRBJ2-5; tentative D call: TRBD1 (6 bases). The V gene's germline CDR1 is SEHNR and CDR2 FQNEAQ (reference sequence). The CDR3 totals 15 residues. V lost 3 bases and J lost 5, with 16 bases in between. The CDR3 sequence: CASSFRQVSGETQYF. For the CDR3, the DNA is TGTGCCAGCAGCTTTAGACAGGTTTCGGGGGAGACCCAGTACTTC.

CDR3 amino acids: CASSLSWSGEQYF. Here the CDR3 DNA reads TGTGCCAGCAGCTTATCCTGGAGTGGCGAGCAGTACTTC. The chain recombines TRBV7-9 with TRBJ2-7; D is uncertain. The germline V and J ends were trimmed by 2 bases and 6 bases, with 11 bases remaining between them. The CDR3 length is 13 residues. Germline-derived CDR1 and CDR2 are SEHNR and FQNEAQ (reference sequence). The entire variable domain, with the rest obtained from reference TRBV7-9 and TRBJ2-7, is as follows: DTGVSQNPRHKITKRGQNVTFRCDPISEHNRLYWYRQTLGQGPEFLTYFQNEAQLEKSRLLSDRFSAERPKGSFSTLEIQRTEQGDSAMYLCASSLSWSGEQYFGPGTRLTVT.

The V gene is TRBV9, the J gene TRBJ2-7; 9 bases line up with TRBD2. V gave up 0 bases and J gave up 2 bases; unmatched junction bases: 3. CDR1 and CDR2 (germline): SGDLS, YYNGEE. The CDR3 sequence is 15 residues long. CDR3 sequence: CASSVGVAGAYEQYF. CDR3 nucleotides: TGTGCCAGCAGCGTAGGGGTAGCGGGAGCCTACGAGCAGTACTTC. Supplemented by reference TRBV9 and TRBJ2-7, the full variable domain reads DSGVTQTPKHLITATGQRVTLRCSPRSGDLSVYWYQQSLDQGLQFLIQYYNGEERAKGNILERFSAQQFPDLHSELNLSSLELGDSALYFCASSVGVAGAYEQYFGPGTRLTVT.

This clone is a singleton in its sample. This chain links TRBV5-1 with TRBJ2-3; 10 bases agree with TRBD1. Germline V gene data show CDR1 as SGHRS and CDR2 as YFSETQ. The V gene end was trimmed by 0 bases and the J gene end by 2 bases; junction bases not matched to a gene: 6. The CDR3 runs 17 residues. The DNA of the CDR3 is TGCGCCAGCAGCTTGGGGTCCGGGACAGGGGACACAGATACGCAGTATTTT. Protein product: CASSLGSGTGDTDTQYF.

The chain combines TRBV4-3 with TRBJ1-4; TRBD1 matches 7 bases. The CDR3 consists of 18 residues. The J segment lost 6 bases and the V segment lost 4 bases, leaving 17 bases of the junction unmatched. Per the germline V gene, CDR1 is LGHNA and CDR2 is YSLEER. CDR3 nucleotides: TGCGCCAGCAGCCCAGAGGACAGGTTTTCGGAGAGTGATGAAAAACTGTTTTTT. It specifies CASSPEDRFSESDEKLFF.

This sequence joins TRBV5-1 and TRBJ2-7; D perhaps matches TRBD2 (5 bases). Germline CDR1 reads SGHRS; CDR2 reads YFSETQ. This CDR3 is built from 14 residues. Trimming cost V 5 bases and J 2 bases, with 14 bases left between them. CDR3 nucleotide sequence: TGCGCCAGCAGAAGGCACCGGGAAGCCTACGAGCAGTACTTC. It yields the protein CASRRHREAYEQYF.

This sequence joins TRBV7-2 and TRBJ2-1; 14 nucleotides line up with TRBD2. CDR1 SGHTA and CDR2 FQGNSA come from the germline V gene. V shed 5 bases and J 0 bases; nucleotides not matched to a gene: 9. The CDR3 is 19 amino acids. The CDR3 sequence: CASSLTGTSGGSSYNEQFF. In DNA, the CDR3 is TGTGCCAGCAGCCTAACCGGGACTAGCGGGGGTAGCTCCTACAATGAGCAGTTCTTC.

CDR3 loop: CAWTGGNSGNTIYF. The CDR3 region has the DNA TGTGCCTGGACAGGGGGCAACTCTGGAAACACCATATATTTT. V gene TRBV30 combines with J gene TRBJ1-3; 8 positions match TRBD1. CDR1 is GTSNPN and CDR2 is SVGIG in the germline V gene (reference sequence). V was pared by 4 bases and J by 0 bases, with 2 bases of the junction left unmatched. The CDR3 contains 14 residues.

DNA of the CDR3: TGTGCCAGCAGTGAACCAGGGGGCCGACAAGAGACCCAGTACTTC. It translates to CASSEPGGRQETQYF. The rearrangement uses TRBV25-1 and TRBJ2-5; 8 nucleotides match TRBD1. CDR1 is MGHDK and CDR2 is SYGVNS in the germline V gene. V shed 2 bases and J 2 bases; nucleotides not matched to a gene: 4. This CDR3 region has 15 residues.

This chain connects TRBV10-3 to TRBJ2-5; D may be TRBD1 or TRBD2 (5 bases each). The germline V gene has CDR1 ENHRY and CDR2 SYGVKD. The CDR3 extends over 15 amino acids. Trimming removed 6 bases at V and 0 bases at J, with 14 bases between. CDR3 sequence reads: CAISLGTGYQETQYF. The DNA of the CDR3 is TGTGCCATCAGCCTCGGGACCGGGTACCAAGAGACCCAGTACTTC.

The genes are TRBV2 and TRBJ2-2; D gene unclear. The V gene's germline CDR1 is SNHLY and CDR2 FYNNEI. There are 14 residues in the CDR3. Trimming left V 7 bases short and J 2 bases short, with 11 bases between. The CDR3 DNA sequence: TGTGCCAGCAAAGGACGGATCAACACCGGGGAGCTGTTTTTT. Translated: CASKGRINTGELFF.

This clone was observed a handful of times. The gene calls are TRBV29-1 and TRBJ2-7; 9 bases fit TRBD1. This CDR3 is 12 amino acids long. Germline values: CDR1 SQVTM, CDR2 ANQGSEA. The V and J ends lost 5 bases and 2 bases, in that order; junction bases with no gene match: 1. The DNA of the CDR3 is TGCAGCGTTCGACAGGGGGCCTACGAGCAGTACTTC. Translation: CSVRQGAYEQYF.

V gene TRBV7-9 combines with J gene TRBJ2-1; D is possibly TRBD2 (6 bases). CDR1 and CDR2 from the germline V gene are SEHNR and FQNEAQ (reference sequence). V lost 5 bases to trimming and J lost 0 bases, with 14 bases between them. The CDR3 spans 16 residues. The CDR3 DNA reads as TGTGCCAGCAGCCATATCCGGGGGAGCTCCTACAATGAGCAGTTCTTC. Translated, it gives CASSHIRGSSYNEQFF.

Only one count was recorded for this clone. The J gene is TRBJ2-7, the V gene TRBV2; TRBD2 matches 10 bases. V was pared by 4 bases and J by 4 bases, with 10 bases of the junction left unmatched. This CDR3 has 16 amino acids. Germline V gene data show CDR1 as SNHLY and CDR2 as FYNNEI. CDR3 residues: CASSVEPAGGFYEQYF. The CDR3 nucleotides are TGTGCCAGCAGTGTAGAACCAGCGGGAGGGTTTTACGAGCAGTACTTC.

V usage is TRBV10-3 and J usage is TRBJ2-7; TRBD2 matches 8 bases. This CDR3 contains 12 residues. After removal of 7 bases from V and 5 bases from J, the junction contained 4 bases not matched to a gene. Germline CDR1 and CDR2: ENHRY and SYGVKD. CDR3 sequence (DNA): TGTGCCATCACGGGGGGGATCGACGAGCAGTACTTC. Protein product: CAITGGIDEQYF.

The V gene is TRBV6-5, the J gene TRBJ2-7; a weak D match, TRBD1 (5 bases). Germline assignment: CDR1 MNHEY and CDR2 SVGAGI. The length of the CDR3 is 13 residues. Trimming took 2 bases from V and 6 from J, leaving 11 bases between them. The CDR3 protein is CASSYARVGEQYF. The CDR3 nucleotides read TGTGCCAGCAGTTACGCCAGGGTTGGCGAGCAGTACTTC.

The chain couples TRBV2 to TRBJ1-6, with TRBD1 identical over 9 bases. Looked up from germline, CDR1 is SNHLY and CDR2 is FYNNEI. Germline trimming cut 10 bases from V and 7 bases from J; bases unmatched to any gene: 11. CDR3 length: 15 residues. The CDR3 region has the DNA TGTGCCACCAGCCGATCGACAGGGGGAAATTCACCCCTCCACTTT. This translates into CATSRSTGGNSPLHF.

The rearrangement links TRBV5-3 to TRBJ1-6, with D possibly TRBD1 on 5 matching bases. TRBV5-3 is an ORF, and what it does is uncertain. Trimming took off 4 bases at V and 4 bases at J, with 12 bases between the two ends. The CDR3 spans 15 residues. CDR3 residues: CARSQLREYNSPLHF. CDR3 nucleotides: TGTGCCAGAAGCCAACTCAGGGAATATAATTCACCCCTCCACTTT.

This clone was observed a single time. The chain combines TRBV9 with TRBJ2-6, with D uncertain. Trimming removed 3 bases from V and 2 bases from J, with 9 bases in between. This CDR3 region has 15 residues. Germline V gene sequence: CDR1 SGDLS, CDR2 YYNGEE. CDR3 protein: CASSDLNTGANVLTF. CDR3 DNA sequence: TGTGCCAGCAGCGACTTAAACACTGGGGCCAACGTCCTGACTTTC.

The chain carries TRBV7-9 and TRBJ1-3; D not resolved. Per germline, CDR1 SEHNR and CDR2 FQNEAQ (reference sequence). Trimming shortened V by 2 bases and J by 2 bases, and 4 bases separated the two germline ends. The CDR3 is 13 amino acids. CDR3 protein: CASSLIPGNTIYF. In DNA, the CDR3 is TGTGCCAGCAGCTTAATCCCTGGAAACACCATATATTTT.

V usage is TRBV6-6 and J usage is TRBJ1-2; TRBD1 matches at 10 bases. The CDR3 runs to 15 residues. Unmatched junction bases numbered 7, after V lost 5 bases and J lost 4 bases. Germline-derived CDR1 and CDR2 are MNHNY and SVGAGI (reference sequence). The CDR3 DNA reads as TGTGCCAGCAGTCTACTTGGACAGGGGGGCTATGGCTACACCTTC. This translates into CASSLLGQGGYGYTF.

V is TRBV6-1 and J is TRBJ1-1; D ambiguous. Germline CDR1 and CDR2: MNHNS and SASEGT. This CDR3 is 12 amino acids long. V was pared by 2 bases and J by 9 bases, with 10 bases between. The CDR3 DNA reads as TGTGCCAGCAGTGAAATGTTCACCCAAGCTTTCTTT. This translates into CASSEMFTQAFF.